This TCR beta chain was observed in a study of T cell responses to AZD1222 COVID-19 vaccine. As concerns this clone: Antigen: not known.

Method: immunoSEQ multiplex PCR; TCRdb's copy keeps in-frame clones and lacks some. The repertoire includes approximately 180,000 clones, around nine tenths of them detected once, and roughly 4% sits in the top ten. Per the germline V gene, CDR1 is SGDLS and CDR2 is YYNGEE. Losses at the gene ends were 2 bases for V and 7 bases for J; bases not matched to a gene: 0. The CDR3 is 13 amino acids. The study, taken as a whole, reports: The donor cohort was predominantly white British with a female majority, and clonal diversity may have been underestimated. Variant regions that are unmutated are reportedly the target of nearly half of spike-specific TCRs.

The material sequenced was peripheral blood, taken 28 days after the second dose of the MenACWY control vaccine. The V gene is TRBV9, the J gene TRBJ1-2, with 12 bases lining up with TRBD1. The receptor's source is an adult who received the MenACWY meningococcal vaccine as a control. Here the CDR3 DNA reads TGTGCCAGCAGCGTGGGACAGGGGGCTGGCTACACCTTC. This encodes CASSVGQGAGYTF.